Listed here are 19 T cell receptor beta chains from one sample, sequenced in a study of blood T cell repertoires in COVID-19 (TCRdb year 2020). The protocol used for the library was the immunoSEQ multiplex PCR assay. TCRdb provides this immuneACCESS table in a form limited to in-frame rearrangements. Some clones are lacking; in checked studies, under half of them reflect an unresolved V gene, and why the rest are absent is not known. This sample is represented by under 200,000 clones; around 84% of them were singletons. The top ten clones comprise roughly 15% of the sample. Material: peripheral blood. The source of these receptors is a woman between 65 and 79 years old with COVID-19, enrolled during active disease.

The V call is TRBV6-1, the J call TRBJ1-6; 11 bases agree with TRBD1. Germline V CDR1 and CDR2: MNHNS, SASEGT. The CDR3 has 16 residues. Losses at the gene ends were 4 bases for V and 10 bases for J; bases not matched to a gene: 9. This CDR3 reads CASSARRDRGGSPLHF. The CDR3 DNA reads as TGTGCCAGCAGTGCGAGACGGGACAGGGGGGGCTCACCCCTCCACTTT.

CDR3 nucleotide sequence: TGTGCCAGTACCCCCTGGGACATTCCTCAGCCCCAGCATTTT. This encodes CASTPWDIPQPQHF. The J gene is TRBJ1-5, the V gene TRBV19; a possible D gene is TRBD1 (6 bases). The CDR3 totals 14 residues. Trimming removed 7 bases from V and 6 bases from J, with 16 bases in between. Per the germline V gene, CDR1 is LNHDA and CDR2 is SQIVND (reference sequence).

The rearrangement uses TRBV2 and TRBJ2-7, with TRBD1 identical over 7 bases. The germline gives CDR1 SNHLY, CDR2 FYNNEI. This CDR3 region has 15 residues. Trimming cost V 4 bases and J 7 bases; bases outside gene matches: 13. CDR3 DNA sequence: TGTGCCAGCAGTGTATGGTGTCGGACAGGACGGGAGCAGTACGTC. The encoded protein is CASSVWCRTGREQYV.

This chain uses TRBV25-1 with TRBJ2-5; D possibly corresponds to TRBD2 (5 bases). CDR3 length equals 13 residues. Germline V gene lookup returns CDR1 MGHDK and CDR2 SYGVNS. With 4 bases removed from V and 2 bases from J, the gap between germline ends came to 8 bases. The CDR3 sequence is CASSARGQETQYF. The CDR3 nucleotides are TGTGCCAGCAGTGCAAGAGGGCAAGAGACCCAGTACTTC.

The V and J genes are TRBV5-5 and TRBJ1-3; D is unresolved. Germline values: CDR1 SGHKS, CDR2 YYEKEE (reference sequence). The V gene lost 4 bases and the J gene lost 0 bases, with 8 bases spanning the gap. The CDR3 has 14 residues. In DNA, the CDR3 is TGTGCCAGCAGCCAAGGAGGCTCTGGAAACACCATATATTTT. Protein sequence: CASSQGGSGNTIYF.

Details on this clone: The junction departs from the called germline gene at one end, perhaps through a read error. The CDR3 protein is CASSVNRVPTYEQYF. CDR3 in DNA: TGTGCTAGCAGCGTAAACCGGGTCCCTACCTACGAGCAGTACTTC. The chain has TRBV7-7 and TRBJ2-7; unclear D gene. Germline V gene data show CDR1 as SSHAT and CDR2 as FNYEAQ (reference sequence). This CDR3 contains 15 residues.

The chain couples TRBV6-2 or TRBV6-3 to TRBJ1-6, with 7 bases matching TRBD1. Germline V gives CDR1 MNHEY, CDR2 SVGEGT. The CDR3 loop spans 16 amino acids. V shed 0 bases and J 7 bases; nucleotides not matched to a gene: 6. CDR3 amino acids: CASSYSRGRGNSPLHF. The CDR3 nucleotides are TGTGCCAGCAGTTACTCGCGTGGCAGGGGGAATTCACCCCTCCACTTT.

The chain is built from TRBV18 and TRBJ1-1, with D unresolved. CDR1 and CDR2 from the germline V gene are KGHSH and LQKENI. V was pared by 3 bases and J by 6 bases, with 14 bases between. The CDR3 sequence is 14 residues long. This CDR3 reads CASSPTRLGAEAFF. CDR3 DNA: TGTGCCAGCTCACCTACACGGCTGGGCGCTGAAGCTTTCTTT.

The chain combines TRBV18 with TRBJ2-7; 9 nucleotides match TRBD1. The germline gives CDR1 KGHSH, CDR2 LQKENI. Unmatched junction bases numbered 12, after V lost 1 base and J lost 5 bases. The CDR3 totals 17 residues. The CDR3 coding sequence is TGTGCCAGCTCACCACGAGGCGTCGGGACAGGGCCCCACGAGCAGTACTTC. It codes for CASSPRGVGTGPHEQYF.

The V and J genes are TRBV28 and TRBJ1-6; D is unclear. Trimming took off 6 bases at V and 9 bases at J, with 15 bases between the two ends. Per the germline V gene, CDR1 is MDHEN and CDR2 is SYDVKM. The CDR3 is 14 amino acids. The CDR3 protein is CASSGAGLGSPLHF. CDR3 DNA: TGTGCCAGCAGCGGCGCGGGCCTGGGTTCACCCCTCCACTTT.

Concerning this clone: This sample includes further DNA sequences coding for the same CDR3. The gene calls are TRBV27 and TRBJ1-6, with D uncertain. Germline CDR1 and CDR2: MNHEY and SMNVEV (reference sequence). This CDR3 is 13 amino acids long. V was clipped by 2 bases and J by 7 bases, with 6 bases between them. The CDR3 bases are TGTGCCAGCAGTTTAAGTGAGAATTCACCCCTCCACTTT. Its translation is CASSLSENSPLHF.

The sample holds a few counts of this clone. V gene TRBV28 combines with J gene TRBJ1-5, with TRBD1 matching 7 bases. CDR3 size: 16 residues. Trimming took 8 bases from V and 3 from J; bases not matched to a gene: 13. Looked up from germline, CDR1 is MDHEN and CDR2 is SYDVKM. This CDR3 reads CASGYYRGVLNQPQHF. As DNA, the CDR3 is TGTGCCAGCGGATACTACAGGGGCGTACTCAATCAGCCCCAGCATTTT.

V gene TRBV5-1 combines with J gene TRBJ2-5, with unresolved D. CDR3 size: 15 residues. CDR1 and CDR2 (germline): SGHRS, YFSETQ. V was trimmed by 1 base and J by 5 bases, leaving 15 bases between them. CDR3 region: CASSLLVGSGETQYF. The DNA of the CDR3 is TGCGCCAGCAGCTTGTTAGTCGGTTCCGGGGAGACCCAGTACTTC.

This chain links TRBV7-2 with TRBJ2-3, with a tentative D call TRBD2 (5 bases). Trimming stripped 4 bases from V and 8 bases from J, with 16 bases between. From germline, CDR1 is SGHTA and CDR2 FQGNSA. The CDR3 contains 14 residues. CDR3: CASSSGGPWGTQYF. The CDR3 nucleotides are TGTGCCAGCAGCTCAGGAGGTCCTTGGGGTACGCAGTATTTT.

V and J are TRBV5-4 and TRBJ2-7; 7 bases agree with TRBD2. Trimming cost V 0 bases and J 3 bases; bases outside gene matches: 9. This CDR3 comprises 16 residues. The germline gives CDR1 SGHNT, CDR2 YYREEE (reference sequence). The CDR3 here is CASSLAGSSGYYEQYF. CDR3 nucleotide sequence: TGTGCCAGCAGCTTGGCTGGGTCTAGCGGCTACTACGAGCAGTACTTC. The whole variable domain, remainder taken from reference TRBV5-4 and TRBJ2-7, is ETGVTQSPTHLIKTRGQQVTLRCSSQSGHNTVSWYQQALGQGPQFIFQYYREEENGRGNFPPRFSGLQFPNYSSELNVNALELDDSALYLCASSLAGSSGYYEQYFGPGTRLTVT.

The J gene is TRBJ2-1, the V gene TRBV5-4; 7 bases match TRBD2. Germline CDR1 is SGHNT and CDR2 is YYREEE (reference sequence). J lost 0 bases, V lost 4 bases, and 4 bases had no gene match. The CDR3 runs 15 residues. The CDR3 sequence: CASSNRDYSYNEQFF. The CDR3 DNA sequence: TGTGCCAGCAGCAACCGGGACTACTCCTACAATGAGCAGTTCTTC.

The chain uses TRBV5-1 and TRBJ1-1; 9 bases map to TRBD1. This CDR3 contains 14 residues. V lost 5 bases, J lost 3 bases, and 5 bases stayed unmatched. Germline V CDR1 and CDR2: SGHRS, YFSETQ. The CDR3 region has the DNA TGCGCCAGCAGAATGACAGGGGGATACACTGAAGCTTTCTTT. This translates into CASRMTGGYTEAFF.

This sequence joins TRBV10-3 and TRBJ1-1, with D maybe TRBD1 (5 bases). This CDR3 contains 13 residues. The V gene's germline CDR1 is ENHRY and CDR2 SYGVKD. With 7 bases removed from V and 4 bases from J, the gap between germline ends came to 13 bases. The CDR3: CAINRGSRTEAFF. The CDR3, as DNA: TGTGCCATCAATAGGGGTAGTCGCACTGAAGCTTTCTTT.

Only a few counts were recorded for this clone. The gene calls are TRBV23-1 and TRBJ1-5; tentatively, D is TRBD1 (5 bases). TRBV23-1 is treated as an ORF (open reading frame) with a function not yet certain. Trimming left V 11 bases short and J 0 bases short, with 20 bases between. This CDR3 comprises 16 residues. The CDR3 DNA reads TGCGCCCCTATCACGCGGGGCGGAAGTAGCAATCAGCCCCAGCATTTT. It encodes CAPITRGGSSNQPQHF.